A selection of T cell receptor beta chains follows, all from one sample in a study of monozygotic twins with cystic fibrosis. Generated by immunoSEQ multiplex PCR, the TCRdb table keeps only in-frame clones and is missing some. The data show 25,000 to 35,000 clones, around four fifths seen once. Sequencing used blood. Receptor source: a girl aged 2-15 years with cystic fibrosis. Both conserved end residues are part of each CDR3. Each record gives: D gene, clone size, V gene, J gene, CDR3 protein, CDR3 DNA. A D gene is named only where the DNA matches it firmly. The size of a clone is reported for some rows only, either as once, few or many, or as a class for expanded clones.

-	-	TRBV5-1	TRBJ2-3	CASSSRQVQGTDTQYF	TGCGCCAGCAGCTCCCGACAGGTCCAGGGCACAGATACGCAGTATTTT
-	-	TRBV7-9	TRBJ1-2	CASSSGVGRPGYTF	TGTGCCAGCAGCTCGGGTGTCGGGCGTCCCGGATACACCTTC
-	-	TRBV6-4	TRBJ2-1	CASSPQAGSYNEQFF	TGTGCCAGCAGTCCCCAGGCGGGCTCCTACAATGAGCAGTTCTTC
TRBD2	-	TRBV5-8	TRBJ2-7	CASSLRTSGSFYEQYF	TGTGCCAGCAGCTTGCGCACTAGCGGGAGTTTCTATGAGCAGTACTTC
-	once	TRBV5-3	TRBJ1-1	CARSRGGGLSTEAFF	TGTGCCAGAAGCCGCGGCGGGGGGCTAAGTACTGAAGCTTTCTTT
-	-	TRBV7-9	TRBJ1-1	CASRKTGENTEAFF	TGTGCCAGCAGAAAGACAGGAGAGAACACTGAAGCTTTCTTT
-	-	TRBV5-1	TRBJ2-2	CASSQEGGYTGELFF	TGCGCCAGCAGCCAGGAAGGCGGGTACACCGGGGAGCTGTTTTTT
TRBD2	once	TRBV10-1	TRBJ2-2	CASSNLAGGVSGELFF	TGCGCCAGCAGTAATCTAGCGGGAGGTGTCTCCGGGGAGCTGTTTTTT
TRBD2	-	TRBV5-1	TRBJ2-1	CASSLRTSGTTYNEQFF	TGCGCCAGCAGCCTACGGACTAGCGGGACAACCTACAATGAGCAGTTCTTC
TRBD2	-	TRBV27	TRBJ2-7	CASSLKSREGTYEQYF	TGTGCCAGCAGTTTAAAGAGCCGGGAGGGGACCTACGAGCAGTACTTC
-	-	TRBV5-1	TRBJ2-1	CASSGLRSNEQFF	TGCGCCAGCAGCGGACTAAGGAGCAATGAGCAGTTCTTC
TRBD1	-	TRBV19	TRBJ1-5	CASSTTGTVQPQHF	TGTGCCAGTAGTACGACAGGGACGGTTCAGCCCCAGCATTTT
-	-	TRBV30	TRBJ1-2	CAWGPHYTF	TGTGCCTGGGGACCACACTACACCTTC
-	-	TRBV19	TRBJ2-7	CASMAGPRVSYEQYF	TGTGCCAGTATGGCAGGCCCTCGGGTCTCCTACGAGCAGTACTTC
-	-	TRBV20-1	TRBJ1-2	CSARGVPGYTF	TGCAGTGCTAGAGGGGTGCCTGGCTACACCTTC
-	-	TRBV6-1	TRBJ2-2	CASSRENTGELFF	TGTGCCAGTAGCCGGGAGAACACCGGGGAGCTGTTTTTT
TRBD1	-	TRBV12-5	TRBJ1-5	CASGIIYDRGGNQPQHF	TGTGCTAGTGGTATCATCTACGACAGGGGAGGGAATCAGCCCCAGCATTTT
TRBD1	-	TRBV5-4	TRBJ2-7	CASSQGTGYSYEQYF	TGTGCCAGCAGCCAAGGGACAGGGTATTCCTACGAGCAGTACTTC
-	-	TRBV6-1	TRBJ1-2	CASSEAFHRESSGYTF	TGTGCCAGCAGTGAAGCCTTTCACCGGGAATCGTCCGGCTACACCTTC
-	once	TRBV5-4	TRBJ1-2	CASSFGGGYGYTF	TGTGCCAGCAGCTTCGGCGGTGGCTATGGCTACACCTTC
TRBD1	-	TRBV9	TRBJ2-3	CASSATGGFTDTQYF	TGTGCCAGCAGCGCGACAGGGGGGTTCACAGATACGCAGTATTTT
-	-	TRBV5-4	TRBJ2-3	CASSPRDPTDTQYF	TGTGCCAGCAGCCCCCGGGACCCCACAGATACGCAGTATTTT
TRBD2	-	TRBV7-2	TRBJ2-3	CASSPSGFTDTQYF	TGTGCCAGCAGCCCTAGCGGGTTCACAGATACGCAGTATTTT
-	-	TRBV7-9	TRBJ1-2	CASSSSGASYGYTF	TGTGCCAGCAGCTCAAGCGGAGCGAGCTATGGCTACACCTTC
-	-	TRBV7-2	TRBJ2-7	CASSPEVGISYEQYF	TGTGCCAGCAGCCCGGAAGTTGGGATCTCCTACGAGCAGTACTTC
-	-	TRBV6-5	TRBJ1-5	CASSYNNVIQHF	TGTGCCAGCAGTTACAACAATGTGATCCAGCATTTT
-	-	TRBV28	TRBJ1-1	CASSFLGGPVGTEAFF	TGTGCCAGCAGTTTCCTGGGGGGTCCGGTAGGGACTGAAGCTTTCTTT
-	-	TRBV19	TRBJ2-7	CASSLLGMSYEQYF	TGTGCCAGTAGTCTCCTTGGTATGTCCTACGAGCAGTACTTC
TRBD1	-	TRBV6-5	TRBJ1-1	CASSRDRGGYTEAFF	TGTGCCAGCAGTAGGGACAGGGGGGGGTACACTGAAGCTTTCTTT
-	few	TRBV7-6	TRBJ2-7	CASSEGGREQYF	TGTGCCAGCAGCGAGGGCGGGCGGGAGCAGTACTTC
-	once	TRBV5-4	TRBJ1-4	CASSPRGGTNEKLFF	TGTGCCAGCAGCCCCCGAGGAGGAACCAATGAAAAACTGTTTTTT
-	-	TRBV21-1	TRBJ1-5	CARFGGRFNQPQHF	TGTGCCAGATTCGGGGGACGTTTCAATCAGCCCCAGCATTTT
-	-	TRBV5-1	TRBJ2-1	CASSVSGTPYNEQFF	TGCGCCAGCAGCGTCTCCGGGACCCCGTACAATGAGCAGTTCTTC
TRBD2	-	TRBV11-2	TRBJ2-5	CASSLVTGGPRETQYF	TGTGCCAGCAGCTTAGTTACGGGAGGGCCGAGAGAGACCCAGTACTTC
TRBD1	-	TRBV19	TRBJ1-5	CASSTAGQFNQPQHF	TGTGCCAGTAGTACCGCGGGACAGTTCAATCAGCCCCAGCATTTT
-	few	TRBV7-9	TRBJ1-1	CASSLSGTLSKNTEAFF	TGTGCCAGCAGCTTATCGGGGACCCTAAGCAAGAACACTGAAGCTTTCTTT
-	-	TRBV30	TRBJ1-5	CAATWGNQPQHF	TGTGCCGCCACCTGGGGCAATCAGCCCCAGCATTTT
-	once	TRBV6-1	TRBJ1-1	CASSEPGRNTEAFF	TGTGCCAGCAGTGAGCCAGGGAGGAACACTGAAGCTTTCTTT
-	-	TRBV10-2	TRBJ1-1	CASSADTEAFF	TGCGCCAGCAGTGCAGACACTGAAGCTTTCTTT
TRBD1	once	TRBV18	TRBJ1-2	CASSSNRGGDYGYTF	TGTGCCAGCTCAAGTAACAGGGGAGGAGACTATGGCTACACCTTC
TRBD2	-	TRBV5-1	TRBJ2-1	CASSPRTSSISYNEQFF	TGCGCCAGCAGCCCCCGGACTAGCTCCATCTCCTACAATGAGCAGTTCTTC
-	few	TRBV2	TRBJ1-6	CASSFPGQNNSPLHF	TGTGCCAGCAGTTTTCCGGGACAAAATAATTCACCCCTCCACTTT
TRBD1	-	TRBV7-8	TRBJ1-1	CASSLKQGLGDTEAFF	TGTGCCAGCAGCTTAAAACAGGGGTTAGGAGACACTGAAGCTTTCTTT
TRBD1	once	TRBV6-1	TRBJ1-2	CASSEAWTGYLDGYTF	TGTGCCAGCAGTGAAGCATGGACAGGGTATTTGGATGGCTACACCTTC
-	-	TRBV6-1	TRBJ1-5	CASIQRYGSNQPQHF	TGTGCCAGCATACAAAGGTATGGGAGCAATCAGCCCCAGCATTTT
-	-	TRBV5-1	TRBJ1-1	CASSIQAAVGTEAFF	TGCGCCAGCAGCATTCAGGCTGCTGTAGGGACTGAAGCTTTCTTT
-	once	TRBV11-2	TRBJ1-2	CASRGAGSRYGYTF	TGTGCCAGCCGAGGGGCAGGGTCTCGTTATGGCTACACCTTC
-	-	TRBV6-5	TRBJ1-2	CASSYSWGLNYGYTF	TGTGCCAGCAGTTACTCCTGGGGCCTTAACTATGGCTACACCTTC
-	-	TRBV19	TRBJ1-3	CASSLFTGPGNTIYF	TGTGCCAGTAGTCTTTTCACAGGCCCCGGAAACACCATATATTTT